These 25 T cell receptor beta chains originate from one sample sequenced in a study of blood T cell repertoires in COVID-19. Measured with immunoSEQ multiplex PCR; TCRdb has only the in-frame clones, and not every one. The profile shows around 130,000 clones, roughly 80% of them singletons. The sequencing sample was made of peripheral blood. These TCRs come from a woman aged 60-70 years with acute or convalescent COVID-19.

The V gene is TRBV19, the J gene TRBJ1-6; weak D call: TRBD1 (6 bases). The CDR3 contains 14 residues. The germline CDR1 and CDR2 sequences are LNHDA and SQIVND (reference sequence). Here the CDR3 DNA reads TGTGCAACCAAAGGGGGGGGGTACAATTCACCCCTCCACTTT. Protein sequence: CATKGGGYNSPLHF.

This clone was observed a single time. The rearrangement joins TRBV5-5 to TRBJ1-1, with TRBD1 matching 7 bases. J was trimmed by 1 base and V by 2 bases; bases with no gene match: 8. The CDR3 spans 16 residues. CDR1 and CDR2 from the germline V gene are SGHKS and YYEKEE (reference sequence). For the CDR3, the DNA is TGTGCCAGCAGCTTCGCAGGGGGTGAGGGGAACACTGAAGCTTTCTTT. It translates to CASSFAGGEGNTEAFF.

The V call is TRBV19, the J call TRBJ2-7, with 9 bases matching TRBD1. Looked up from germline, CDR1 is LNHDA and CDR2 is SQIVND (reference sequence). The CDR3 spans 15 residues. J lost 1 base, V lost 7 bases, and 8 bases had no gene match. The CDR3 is CASTLGTGTSYEQYF. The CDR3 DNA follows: TGTGCCAGTACCTTGGGGACAGGGACTTCCTACGAGCAGTACTTC.

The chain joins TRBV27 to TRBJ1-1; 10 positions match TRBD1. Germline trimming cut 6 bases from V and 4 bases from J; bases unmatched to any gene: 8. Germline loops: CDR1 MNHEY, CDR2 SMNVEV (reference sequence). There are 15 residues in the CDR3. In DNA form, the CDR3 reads TGTGCCAGCAGATCCGGGACAGGGGCCCCCACTGAAGCTTTCTTT. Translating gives CASRSGTGAPTEAFF.

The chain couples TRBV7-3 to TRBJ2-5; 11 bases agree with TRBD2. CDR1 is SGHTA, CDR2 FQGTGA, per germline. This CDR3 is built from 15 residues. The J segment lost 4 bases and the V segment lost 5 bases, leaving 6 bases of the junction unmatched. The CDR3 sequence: CASSISGGARETQYF. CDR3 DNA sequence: TGTGCCAGCAGCATTAGCGGGGGGGCCAGAGAGACCCAGTACTTC.

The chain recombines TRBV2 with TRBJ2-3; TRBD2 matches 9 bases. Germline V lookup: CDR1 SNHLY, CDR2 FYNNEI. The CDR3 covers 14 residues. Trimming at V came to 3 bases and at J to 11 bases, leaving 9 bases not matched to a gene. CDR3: CASSDGLAGWMQYF. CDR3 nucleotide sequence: TGTGCCAGCAGTGATGGGCTAGCGGGGTGGATGCAGTATTTT.

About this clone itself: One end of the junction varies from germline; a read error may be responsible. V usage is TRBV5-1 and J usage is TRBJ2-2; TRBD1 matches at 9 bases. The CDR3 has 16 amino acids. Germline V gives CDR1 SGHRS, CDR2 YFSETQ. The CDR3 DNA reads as TGCGCCAGCCGCTTGGGAGGGACAGGGAGGACCGGGGAGCTGTTTTTT. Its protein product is CASRLGGTGRTGELFF.

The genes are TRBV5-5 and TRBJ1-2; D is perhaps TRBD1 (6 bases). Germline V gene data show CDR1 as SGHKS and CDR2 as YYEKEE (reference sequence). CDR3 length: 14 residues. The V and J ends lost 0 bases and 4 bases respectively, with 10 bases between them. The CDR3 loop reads CASSLVPGAYGYTF. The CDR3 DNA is TGTGCCAGCAGCTTGGTTCCAGGGGCCTATGGCTACACCTTC.

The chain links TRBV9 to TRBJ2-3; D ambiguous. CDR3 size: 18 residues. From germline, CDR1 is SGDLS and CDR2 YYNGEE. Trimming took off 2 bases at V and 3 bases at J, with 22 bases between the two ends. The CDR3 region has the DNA TGTGCCAGCAGCGTCGGTTTCGAGAACCCCGGTAGAACAGATACGCAGTATTTT. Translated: CASSVGFENPGRTDTQYF. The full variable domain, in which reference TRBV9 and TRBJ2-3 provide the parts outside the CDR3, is DSGVTQTPKHLITATGQRVTLRCSPRSGDLSVYWYQQSLDQGLQFLIQYYNGEERAKGNILERFSAQQFPDLHSELNLSSLELGDSALYFCASSVGFENPGRTDTQYFGPGTRLTVL.

In DNA form, the CDR3 reads TGTGCCACCAGTGATTCACAGGGGGCCGAAGCTTTCTTT. Protein: CATSDSQGAEAFF. The chain joins TRBV24-1 to TRBJ1-1; TRBD1 agrees at 9 bases. The V gene end was trimmed by 2 bases and the J gene end by 8 bases; junction bases not matched to a gene: 2. Germline V lookup: CDR1 KGHDR, CDR2 SFDVKD. The CDR3 extends over 13 amino acids.

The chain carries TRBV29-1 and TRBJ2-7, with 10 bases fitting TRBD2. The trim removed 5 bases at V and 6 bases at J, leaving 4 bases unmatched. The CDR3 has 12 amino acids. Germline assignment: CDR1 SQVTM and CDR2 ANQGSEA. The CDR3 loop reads CSVFSGGSEQYF. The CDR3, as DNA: TGCAGCGTTTTTAGCGGGGGGTCCGAGCAGTACTTC.

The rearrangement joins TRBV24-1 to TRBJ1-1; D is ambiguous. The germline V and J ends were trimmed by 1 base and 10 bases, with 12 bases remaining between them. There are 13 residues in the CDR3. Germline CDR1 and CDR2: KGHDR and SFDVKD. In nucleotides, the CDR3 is TGTGCCACCAGTGATTTAGGACGGGGAAGAGCTTTCTTT. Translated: CATSDLGRGRAFF.

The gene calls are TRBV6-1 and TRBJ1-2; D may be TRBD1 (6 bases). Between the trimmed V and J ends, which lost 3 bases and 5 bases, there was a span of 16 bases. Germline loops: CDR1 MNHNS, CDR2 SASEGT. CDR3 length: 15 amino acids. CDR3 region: CASSDRAGADYGYTF. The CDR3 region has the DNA TGTGCCAGCAGTGATCGGGCAGGGGCGGATTATGGCTACACCTTC.

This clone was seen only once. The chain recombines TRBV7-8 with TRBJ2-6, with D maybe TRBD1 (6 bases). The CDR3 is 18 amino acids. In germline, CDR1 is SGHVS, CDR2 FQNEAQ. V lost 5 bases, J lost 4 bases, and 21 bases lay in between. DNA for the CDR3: TGTGCCAGCAGCCAGCGAGCAGCCGGACAGTCCGGGGCCAACGTCCTGACTTTC. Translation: CASSQRAAGQSGANVLTF.

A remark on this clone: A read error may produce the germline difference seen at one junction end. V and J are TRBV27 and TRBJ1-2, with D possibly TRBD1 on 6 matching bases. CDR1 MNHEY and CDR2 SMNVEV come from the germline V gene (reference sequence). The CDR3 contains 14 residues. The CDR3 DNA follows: TGTGCCAGGTCGGACAGCGACTTTACGTATGCCTACACCTTC. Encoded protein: CARSDSDFTYAYTF.

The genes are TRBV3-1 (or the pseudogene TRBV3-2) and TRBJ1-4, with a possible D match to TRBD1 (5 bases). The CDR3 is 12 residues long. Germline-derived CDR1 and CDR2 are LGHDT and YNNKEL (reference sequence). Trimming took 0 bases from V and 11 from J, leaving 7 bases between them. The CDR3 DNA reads TGTGCCAGCAGCCAAGATAAGGGGAAACTGTTTTTT. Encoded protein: CASSQDKGKLFF.

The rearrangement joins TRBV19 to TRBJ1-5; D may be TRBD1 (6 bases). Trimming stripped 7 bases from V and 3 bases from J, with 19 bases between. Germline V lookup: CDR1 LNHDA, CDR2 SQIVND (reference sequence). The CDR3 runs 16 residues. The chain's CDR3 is CASTVGDIASNQPQHF. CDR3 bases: TGTGCCAGTACCGTCGGGGACATAGCCTCCAATCAGCCCCAGCATTTT.

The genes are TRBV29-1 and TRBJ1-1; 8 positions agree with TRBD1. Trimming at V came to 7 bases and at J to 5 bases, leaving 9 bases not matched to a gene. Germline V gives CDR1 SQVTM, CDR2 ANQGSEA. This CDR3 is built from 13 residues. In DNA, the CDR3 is TGCAGCGGCCGGAGTACAGGGGGGACTGAAGCTTTCTTT. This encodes CSGRSTGGTEAFF. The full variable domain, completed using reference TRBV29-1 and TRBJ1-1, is SAVISQKPSRDICQRGTSLTIQCQVDSQVTMMFWYRQQPGQSLTLIATANQGSEATYESGFVIDKFPISRPNLTFSTLTVSNMSPEDSSIYLCSGRSTGGTEAFFGQGTRLTVV.

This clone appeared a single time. CDR3 amino acids: CASSDRGLNGYTF. The CDR3 region has the DNA TGTGCCAGCAGCGACAGGGGGCTGAATGGCTACACCTTC. The genes are TRBV12-3 or TRBV12-4 and TRBJ1-2; TRBD1 aligns across 10 bases. The CDR3 length is 13 residues. The V and J ends lost 6 bases and 6 bases, in that order; junction bases with no gene match: 4.

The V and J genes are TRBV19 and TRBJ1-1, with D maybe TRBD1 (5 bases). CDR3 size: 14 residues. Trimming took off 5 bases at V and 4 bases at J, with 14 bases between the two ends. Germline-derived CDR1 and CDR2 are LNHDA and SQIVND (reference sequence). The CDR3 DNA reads TGTGCCAGTAGTCTTCTCGACAGTCGCACTGAAGCTTTCTTT. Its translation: CASSLLDSRTEAFF.

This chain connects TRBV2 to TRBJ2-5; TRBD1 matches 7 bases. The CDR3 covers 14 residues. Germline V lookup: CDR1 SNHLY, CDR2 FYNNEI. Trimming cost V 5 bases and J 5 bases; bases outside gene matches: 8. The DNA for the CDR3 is TGTGCCAGCAGTCAACAGGGGACGGGGGAGACCCAGTACTTC. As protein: CASSQQGTGETQYF.

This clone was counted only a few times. The CDR3 protein is CASSSPTREKLFF. CDR3 nucleotide sequence: TGTGCCAGCAGCTCACCCACGAGAGAAAAACTGTTTTTT. The chain uses TRBV7-9 and TRBJ1-4; D gene unclear. Per the germline V gene, CDR1 is SEHNR and CDR2 is FQNEAQ (reference sequence). Trimming shortened V by 4 bases and J by 8 bases, and 11 bases separated the two germline ends. The CDR3 extends over 13 amino acids. The full variable domain, rest sourced from reference TRBV7-9 and TRBJ1-4, is DTGVSQNPRHKITKRGQNVTFRCDPISEHNRLYWYRQTLGQGPEFLTYFQNEAQLEKSRLLSDRFSAERPKGSFSTLEIQRTEQGDSAMYLCASSSPTREKLFFGSGTQLSVL.

The CDR3: CASSFRTGASHYGYTF. DNA of the CDR3: TGTGCCAGCAGCTTCAGGACAGGGGCCAGCCACTATGGCTACACCTTC. The J gene is TRBJ1-2, the V gene TRBV7-8; 9 nucleotides line up with TRBD1. Germline CDR1 and CDR2: SGHVS and FQNEAQ. This CDR3 has 16 amino acids. V shed 3 bases, J shed 3 bases, and the junction held 8 bases outside the gene matches.

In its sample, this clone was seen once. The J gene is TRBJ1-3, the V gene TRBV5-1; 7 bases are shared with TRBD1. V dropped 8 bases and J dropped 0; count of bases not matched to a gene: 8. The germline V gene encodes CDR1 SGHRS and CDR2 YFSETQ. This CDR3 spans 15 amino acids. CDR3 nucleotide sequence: TGCGCCAGTGCTACAGGGGAGACCTCTGGAAACACCATATATTTT. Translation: CASATGETSGNTIYF.

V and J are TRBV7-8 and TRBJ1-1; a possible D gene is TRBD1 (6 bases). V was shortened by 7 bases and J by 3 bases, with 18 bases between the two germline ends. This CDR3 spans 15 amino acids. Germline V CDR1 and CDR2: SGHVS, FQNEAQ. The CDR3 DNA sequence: TGTGCCAGCACTAGGAGGGGGGGAGGGCACACTGAAGCTTTCTTT. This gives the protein CASTRRGGGHTEAFF.